Listed below are T cell receptor beta chains from one sample, sequenced in a study of lymphopenia after photon versus proton radiotherapy. The data were produced by immunoSEQ multiplex PCR, yet TCRdb's version contains in-frame clones alone and is incomplete. The sample lists about 45,000 clones, 65% to 90% seen once, with about 2.2% in the top ten. The input for sequencing was peripheral blood, taken from a patient treated with photon-based radiotherapy. These receptors were collected from a middle-aged man with gastric cancer. Each CDR3 is given with its conserved first and last residue. The D gene is left open where the match is weak. Some rows have no size entry. The others give once, few or many, or a class for an expanded clone.

v_gene	j_gene	d_gene	abundance	CDR3nt	CDR3aa
TRBV4-2	TRBJ2-4	NA	NA	TGTGCCAGCAGCCAAGAATTAGCCAAAAACATTCAGTACTTC	CASSQELAKNIQYF
TRBV5-1	TRBJ1-2	TRBD1	NA	TGCGCCAGCAGCCCTACCCCCGGACAGGGGGCAACTGGCTACACCTTC	CASSPTPGQGATGYTF
TRBV5-1	TRBJ1-1	NA	NA	TGCGCCAGCAGCTCAAGCGGGTCTGAAGCTTTCTTT	CASSSSGSEAFF
TRBV6-5	TRBJ2-2	NA	NA	TGTGCCAGCAGGGGGACGGGGACCACCGGGGAGCTGTTTTTT	CASRGTGTTGELFF
TRBV5-4	TRBJ2-7	NA	NA	TGTGCCAGCAGACCCGGACCGTGGGGCGAGCAGTACTTC	CASRPGPWGEQYF
TRBV7-9	TRBJ2-7	TRBD1	few	TGTGCCAGCAGCTCCAAAGACAGGGTCGAGCAGTACTTC	CASSSKDRVEQYF
TRBV30	TRBJ2-2	NA	NA	TGTGCCTGGAATCCCCTGCGGGACGGGGAGCTGTTTTTT	CAWNPLRDGELFF
TRBV5-4	TRBJ2-1	NA	NA	TGTGCCAGCAGCTCCCCCCAGCGAAGAGGGGCTGGCAATGAGCAGTTCTTC	CASSSPQRRGAGNEQFF
TRBV29-1	TRBJ2-1	TRBD2	NA	TGCAGCGTTTTCGAGCGGGGGGCGTGGAATGAGCAGTTCTTC	CSVFERGAWNEQFF
TRBV6-5	TRBJ2-7	NA	NA	TGTGCCAGCAGTTACTCGAGTTCCTCAGGCGAGCAGTACTTC	CASSYSSSSGEQYF
TRBV7-2	TRBJ2-7	NA	NA	TGTGCCAGCAGCCTACTTGGGGGCTCCTACGAGCAGTACTTC	CASSLLGGSYEQYF
TRBV30	TRBJ2-5	NA	few	TGTGCCTGGAGTGGGTGGATTTTTCAGGATCCCAAGCTACCAAGAGGCAAAAGGGAGACCCAGTACTTC	CAWSGWIFQDPKLPRGKRETQYF
TRBV14	TRBJ2-3	NA	NA	TGTGCCAGCAGCCAAGATAAGCGCGGCGGCACAGATACGCAGTATTTT	CASSQDKRGGTDTQYF
TRBV5-1	TRBJ2-7	TRBD1	NA	TGCGCCAGCAGCTGGGAGGGACAGGGCTACGAGCAGTACTTC	CASSWEGQGYEQYF
TRBV6-5	TRBJ2-1	TRBD2	NA	TGTGCCAGCAGCCTGACTAGCGGGGGGGCGGGCGAGCAGTTCTTC	CASSLTSGGAGEQFF
TRBV18	TRBJ2-5	NA	once	TGTGCCAGCTCACCACCGACTATTCAAGAGACCCAGTACTTC	CASSPPTIQETQYF
TRBV30	TRBJ1-4	NA	NA	TGTGCCTGGAGTGCAACCGGGTCCCTCCGGCAAACTAATGAAAAACTGTTTTTT	CAWSATGSLRQTNEKLFF
TRBV27	TRBJ2-1	NA	NA	TGTGCCAGCAGTCCCGGTTACAATGAGCAGTTCTTC	CASSPGYNEQFF
TRBV28	TRBJ1-2	NA	NA	TGTGCCAGCAGTTCCCCCGGGGAGGGAGGCTATGGCTACACCTTC	CASSSPGEGGYGYTF
TRBV14	TRBJ2-5	TRBD1	NA	TGTGCCAGCAGCCAACGGACAGGCGGGCGAGAGACCCAGTACTTC	CASSQRTGGRETQYF
TRBV5-6	TRBJ2-1	TRBD1	NA	TGTGCCAGCAGTTGGCGGACAGGGAGGATGAATGAGCAGTTCTTC	CASSWRTGRMNEQFF
TRBV5-6	TRBJ2-7	NA	NA	TGTGCCAGCAGCTTCGGGGAATTCAACGAGCAGTACTTC	CASSFGEFNEQYF
TRBV9	TRBJ2-3	TRBD2	NA	TGTGCCAGCAGCGTCCCCTCTAGCGGGGGGCCTAGCACAGATACGCAGTATTTT	CASSVPSSGGPSTDTQYF
TRBV19	TRBJ2-5	NA	NA	TGTGCCAGTAGGCCCCGAGTCCAAGAGACCCAGTACTTC	CASRPRVQETQYF
TRBV5-5	TRBJ2-7	NA	few	TGTGCCAGCAGCTGGGGGGATCGTCGGGAGCAGTACTTC	CASSWGDRREQYF
TRBV19	TRBJ1-5	TRBD1	NA	TGTGCCAGTAGGAACGGACAGGGAGGATATAGCAATCAGCCCCAGCATTTT	CASRNGQGGYSNQPQHF
TRBV7-6	TRBJ1-1	NA	NA	TGTGCCAGCAGCCCACCCCCGAGTGAGGGGGACACTGAAGCTTTCTTT	CASSPPPSEGDTEAFF
TRBV7-2	TRBJ1-2	NA	NA	TGTGCCAGCGGAATAGGGGCTGGCTACACCTTC	CASGIGAGYTF
TRBV29-1	TRBJ2-7	NA	NA	TGCAGCGTGCGGGCGAATAGTCGCGAGCAGTACTTC	CSVRANSREQYF
TRBV27	TRBJ2-1	TRBD2	NA	TGTGCCAGCACCCCACTAGCGGGTGAGAACTACAATGAGCAGTTCTTC	CASTPLAGENYNEQFF
TRBV4-2	TRBJ2-1	TRBD1	NA	TGTGCCAGCAGCCCCGGGACAGACATCTCCTACAATGAGCAGTTCTTC	CASSPGTDISYNEQFF
TRBV6-6	TRBJ1-5	NA	NA	TGTGCCAGCAGACAAGCCTCGGGGATCAATCAGCCCCAGCATTTT	CASRQASGINQPQHF
TRBV4-1	TRBJ2-3	NA	NA	TGCGCCAGCAGCTCCTTCTATCCAGATACGCAGTATTTT	CASSSFYPDTQYF
TRBV4-2	TRBJ2-7	NA	few	TGTGCCAGCAGCCAAGACCTAGGGGGAGGTTACGAGCAGTACTTC	CASSQDLGGGYEQYF
TRBV4-1	TRBJ1-4	NA	NA	TGCGCCAGCAGCCAAGGGGCCGTGCGGGCGGGCGAAAAACTGTTTTTT	CASSQGAVRAGEKLFF
TRBV28	TRBJ1-2	NA	few	TGTGCCAGCAGTAGGTCGGGCTACACCTTC	CASSRSGYTF
TRBV7-9	TRBJ2-2	NA	NA	TGTGCCAGCAGCTTAGATTCCCGGCAGGCGGGCACCGGGGAGCTGTTTTTT	CASSLDSRQAGTGELFF
TRBV4-2	TRBJ1-3	NA	once	TGTGCCAGCAGCCAAGTCTGGAGGGGCGGATCATCGGGAAACACCATATATTTT	CASSQVWRGGSSGNTIYF
TRBV7-9	TRBJ2-7	TRBD1	NA	TGTGCCAGCAGCTTATCAGGGGGTTACGAGCAGTACTTC	CASSLSGGYEQYF
TRBV10-3	TRBJ1-2	TRBD1	NA	TGTGCCATCAGTGAGCCCCGACAGGCAGGGGGGGGCTACACCTTC	CAISEPRQAGGGYTF
TRBV19	TRBJ1-6	NA	NA	TGTGCCAGTAGCCCCCTCCGACAGACGGATTCACCCCTCCACTTT	CASSPLRQTDSPLHF
TRBV15	TRBJ2-1	TRBD2	NA	TGTGCCACCTTAGCGGGGGGGATCTACAATGAGCAGTTCTTC	CATLAGGIYNEQFF
TRBV5-5	TRBJ1-5	TRBD1	NA	TGTGCCAGCAGCTTGGCGTTACAGGGGCATCAGCCCCAGCATTTT	CASSLALQGHQPQHF
TRBV18	TRBJ2-6	NA	NA	TGTGCCAGCTCACACCTAGGTGGTGGGGCCAACGTCCTGACTTTC	CASSHLGGGANVLTF